Below, 12 T cell receptor beta chains from the same sample are listed, as sequenced in a study of CD8+ T cells in alopecia areata. Extraction and reverse transcription of RNA yielded cDNA as the sequencing template. Method: immunoSEQ multiplex PCR; TCRdb's copy keeps in-frame clones and lacks some. The repertoire holds approximately 6,900 clones, with around two thirds as singletons. This sample's treatment: oral pan-JAK inhibitor, 5-10 mg twice daily. Peripheral blood and lesional scalp punch biopsies were taken from alopecia areata patients. Sequencing used skin, obtained at week 4, from a patient treated with tofacitinib. The receptors come from a human donor with alopecia areata.

The chain recombines TRBV11-2 with TRBJ1-5; D perhaps matches TRBD1 (5 bases). Trimming cost V 5 bases and J 0 bases, with 8 bases left between them. In germline, CDR1 is SGHAT, CDR2 FQNNGV. The CDR3 totals 14 residues. CDR3 coding DNA: TGTGCCAGCAGCGCGACAGCTAGCAATCAGCCCCAGCATTTT. Translated, it gives CASSATASNQPQHF.

V is TRBV9 and J is TRBJ2-3; 8 bases fit TRBD2. J was trimmed by 6 bases and V by 4 bases; bases with no gene match: 4. The CDR3 covers 13 residues. Germline-derived CDR1 and CDR2 are SGDLS and YYNGEE. CDR3 coding DNA: TGTGCCAGCAGCCCGGGGGGGCCGGATACGCAGTATTTT. Its protein is CASSPGGPDTQYF.

This clone was observed a single time. CDR3 residues: CASSPNRAPQHF. DNA of the CDR3: TGTGCCAGCAGTCCTAACAGGGCTCCCCAGCATTTT. V is TRBV2 and J is TRBJ1-5, with a possible D match to TRBD1 (6 bases). This CDR3 region has 12 residues. Trimming took 5 bases from V and 10 from J, leaving 12 bases between them. Germline V CDR1 and CDR2: SNHLY, FYNNEI.

This rearrangement joins TRBV11-2 to TRBJ1-2; D gene unclear. From germline, CDR1 is SGHAT and CDR2 FQNNGV. Trimming removed 1 base at V and 1 base at J, with 4 bases between. The length of the CDR3 is 13 residues. CDR3 bases: TGTGCCAGCAGCTTAGGACTTAACTATGGCTACACCTTC. Translated, it gives CASSLGLNYGYTF.

This clone was seen a few times. The chain is built from TRBV10-3 and TRBJ2-1; no definite D call. The CDR3 has 14 amino acids. Trimming removed 7 bases at V and 1 base at J, with 11 bases between. CDR1 ENHRY and CDR2 SYGVKD come from the germline V gene. CDR3 residues: CAINVGQSYNEQFF. The CDR3 nucleotides read TGTGCCATCAATGTAGGGCAGTCCTACAATGAGCAGTTCTTC.

This clone was observed a handful of times. The gene calls are TRBV30 and TRBJ2-2; the match to TRBD1 covers 7 bases. V lost 7 bases, J lost 0 bases, and 14 bases stayed unmatched. The CDR3 runs 17 residues. Germline CDR1 reads GTSNPN; CDR2 reads SVGIG (reference sequence). CDR3 region: CAFRTGRNLANTGELFF. CDR3 sequence (DNA): TGTGCCTTCCGGACAGGCCGAAACTTGGCGAACACCGGGGAGCTGTTTTTT.

V usage is TRBV4-1 and J usage is TRBJ2-7, with 9 bases fitting TRBD2. The V segment lost 1 base and the J segment 7 bases; nucleotides outside the gene matches: 20. The CDR3 covers 19 residues. The germline V gene has CDR1 MGHRA and CDR2 YSYEKL. CDR3 sequence (DNA): TGCGCCAGCAGCCAAGCCCCCTTGGGGTTTAGCGGGGGTTCGGGGGAGCAGTACTTC. It is translated as CASSQAPLGFSGGSGEQYF.

V usage is TRBV19 and J usage is TRBJ2-6; unclear D gene. CDR1 is LNHDA, CDR2 SQIVND, per germline (reference sequence). Trimming removed 5 bases at V and 3 bases at J, with 20 bases between. The length of the CDR3 is 18 residues. The CDR3 DNA sequence: TGTGCCAGTAGTGGGATTTTTAACGGCCTCGGTGGGGCCAACGTCCTGACTTTC. Translation gives CASSGIFNGLGGANVLTF.

On this clone: One end of the junction fails to match germline, which may point to a read error. The J gene is TRBJ2-1, the V gene TRBV7-7, with 8 positions matching TRBD2. There are 13 residues in the CDR3. The germline V gene encodes CDR1 SSHAT and CDR2 FNYEAQ (reference sequence). CDR3 sequence: CASRGAGDNEQFF. For the CDR3, the DNA is TGTGCTAGCAGGGGAGCGGGGGACAATGAGCAGTTCTTC.

V and J are TRBV10-2 and TRBJ1-1, with D possibly TRBD1 on 5 matching bases. V was shortened by 11 bases and J by 8 bases, with 21 bases between the two germline ends. CDR1 is WSHSY, CDR2 SAAADI, per germline. The CDR3 extends over 13 amino acids. CDR3 sequence reads: CAASDERGTEAFF. The CDR3, as DNA: TGCGCCGCCAGTGATGAAAGGGGAACCGAAGCTTTCTTT.

This chain joins TRBV9 and TRBJ2-4, with D maybe TRBD2 (5 bases). CDR1 and CDR2 (germline): SGDLS, YYNGEE. V lost 5 bases and J lost 0, with 6 bases in between. The CDR3 spans 13 residues. The CDR3 DNA follows: TGTGCCAGCAGTGGGAGAGCCAAAAACATTCAGTACTTC. This gives the protein CASSGRAKNIQYF.

J is TRBJ1-2 and V is TRBV5-4; D not certain. Germline V gives CDR1 SGHNT, CDR2 YYREEE (reference sequence). The CDR3 covers 14 residues. Deletions cut 4 bases from V and 4 bases from J, with 14 bases between. As DNA, the CDR3 is TGTGCCAGCAGCATCAATCGGGTATTCTATGGCTACACCTTC. Its protein is CASSINRVFYGYTF.